The clone carrying this TCR beta chain was seen only a few times. What it recognizes is unknown. This sample stems from a study of CD8 T cells in ankylosing spondylitis. A quantitative 5'-RACE method, one with molecular barcodes, was used to make TCR beta libraries. TCRdb analysed the 5' RACE reads with MiXCR anew, one entry per CDR3 protein. The sample holds around 490,000 distinct CDR3 sequences; roughly 5.2% are singletons and the top ten take around 3.5%. Findings and caveats of the study: It appeared that ankylosing spondylitis blood was characterized by a TCR beta motif of seven or eight highly homologous variants. As for the disease-linked clones, they showed a CD8+ phenotype and occurred at relatively low frequencies in peripheral blood. The clones that were linked to disease were reported to be significantly enriched in matched synovial fluid samples from ankylosing spondylitis patients.

The sequence was obtained from a male donor with ankylosing spondylitis. The sample comprised blood, either unsorted or a sorted T cell fraction (not recorded which).

The DNA for the CDR3 is TGTGCCAGCAGCTCCCGGGACTACTCCTACAATGAGCAGTTCTTC. Its translation: CASSSRDYSYNEQFF. The V gene is TRBV11-2, the J gene TRBJ2-1; 7 nucleotides align to TRBD2. CDR3 length: 15 residues. CDR1 is SGHAT, CDR2 FQNNGV, per germline. J was trimmed by 0 bases and V by 4 bases; bases with no gene match: 3.